This T cell receptor beta chain was found in a study of neurological immune-mediated disorders. Study-wide results and caveats: In HTLV-1-associated myelopathy, TCR clonal expansion was greatest, and in multiple sclerosis it was least, below healthy controls.

There are many counts of this clonotype. Its antigen is not identified. TCRdb used MiXCR to reprocess the 5' RACE reads, holding one entry per CDR3 protein. The profile shows about 120,000 distinct CDR3 sequences, roughly 3.2% of them singletons. The germline CDR1 and CDR2 sequences are SQVTM and ANQGSEA. Trimming pared 6 bases from V and 4 bases from J, leaving 13 bases between. The CDR3 is 14 amino acids. Sequencing input: PBMCs. The V and J genes are TRBV29-1 and TRBJ2-6; D perhaps matches TRBD1 (5 bases). The receptor comes from a woman in her 30s with multiple sclerosis. CDR3 sequence: CSVAKGSGANVLTF. CDR3 sequence (DNA): TGCAGCGTAGCTAAGGGGTCAGGGGCCAACGTCCTGACTTTC.